A single sample gave rise to the 28 T cell receptor beta chains below, sequenced in a study of CD8+CD57+ T cells in acquired aplastic anemia. Profiles of TCR beta VDJ and CDR3 were generated from a genomic DNA template. TCRdb re-derived calls from the reads in MiXCR, one entry per CDR3 protein. Of more than 100,000 distinct CDR3 sequences in the sample, around 50% were seen once. Sequenced input: sorted CD4+, CD8+, or CD8+CD57+ T cells (not recorded which) from PBMCs. These receptors were collected from a human donor in good health, serving as a control.

This sequence joins TRBV7-2 and TRBJ1-4, with D uncertain. CDR3 length equals 13 residues. V gave up 0 bases and J gave up 4 bases, with 3 bases separating them. Germline lookup yields CDR1 SGHTA and CDR2 FQGNSA. In DNA, the CDR3 is TGTGCCAGCAGCTTAGCGAATAATGAAAAACTGTTTTTT. Translating gives CASSLANNEKLFF.

CDR3 bases: TGTGCCAGCTCACCAGGGGAGGATGAAAAACTGTTTTTT. Amino acids: CASSPGEDEKLFF. V is TRBV18 and J is TRBJ1-4; D is unresolved. V was trimmed by 2 bases and J by 6 bases, leaving 7 bases between them. This CDR3 spans 13 amino acids. The germline gives CDR1 KGHSH, CDR2 LQKENI.

This sequence joins TRBV7-7 and TRBJ2-7; a possible D gene is TRBD2 (6 bases). Trimming cost V 7 bases and J 3 bases, with 13 bases left between them. The V gene's germline CDR1 is SSHAT and CDR2 FNYEAQ (reference sequence). The CDR3 extends over 13 amino acids. This CDR3 reads CASTVGRDYEQYF. The DNA of the CDR3 is TGTGCCAGCACCGTGGGGCGGGACTACGAGCAGTACTTC.

This clonotype was seen a few times. In nucleotides, the CDR3 is TGTGCCAGCAGTTTAGGAGGTGGAGGTGAAGCTTTCTTT. This codes for CASSLGGGGEAFF. The chain is built from TRBV12-3 or TRBV12-4 and TRBJ1-1; D is ambiguous. The CDR3 consists of 13 residues. V lost 1 base to trimming and J lost 7 bases, with 10 bases between them.

As to this clonotype: This may come from a read error, since a much larger clone is one base off. The chain's CDR3 is CASSLTAGMSYGYTF. In DNA, the CDR3 is TGTGCCAGCAGCTTAACCGCGGGGATGTCCTATGGCTACACCTTC. The chain joins TRBV5-6 to TRBJ1-2; D unresolved. There are 15 residues in the CDR3. Trimming took off 2 bases at V and 4 bases at J, with 15 bases between the two ends. Germline-derived CDR1 and CDR2 are SGHDT and YYEEEE. The entire variable domain, with the rest obtained from reference TRBV5-6 and TRBJ1-2, is as follows: DAGVTQSPTHLIKTRGQQVTLRCSPKSGHDTVSWYQQALGQGPQFIFQYYEEEERQRGNFPDRFSGHQFPNYSSELNVNALLLGDSALYLCASSLTAGMSYGYTFGSGTRLTVV.

At least ten counts were recorded for this clonotype. The gene calls are TRBV4-1 and TRBJ2-5; 7 bases agree with TRBD2. The CDR3 spans 19 residues. V dropped 2 bases and J dropped 1; count of bases not matched to a gene: 16. Germline-derived CDR1 and CDR2 are MGHRA and YSYEKL. The CDR3 sequence: CASSQPGRGRGGSQETQYF. In nucleotides, the CDR3 is TGCGCCAGCAGCCAACCAGGACGTGGTCGCGGGGGTTCCCAAGAGACCCAGTACTTC.

This clonotype was seen many times. The chain is built from TRBV7-2 and TRBJ2-7; TRBD1 agrees at 9 bases. The CDR3 has 14 amino acids. V dropped 0 bases and J dropped 4; count of bases not matched to a gene: 1. CDR1 is SGHTA, CDR2 FQGNSA, per germline. CDR3 sequence reads: CASSLAGQGYEQYF. For the CDR3, the DNA is TGTGCCAGCAGCTTAGCGGGACAGGGATACGAGCAGTACTTC.

Concerning this clonotype itself: This may be a read error, as it is one base from a much larger clone. This chain links TRBV10-3 with TRBJ2-2; D is uncertain. Germline V CDR1 and CDR2: ENHRY, SYGVKD. V was trimmed by 5 bases and J by 0 bases, leaving 7 bases between them. This CDR3 contains 14 residues. The CDR3 spells CAISSTANTGELFF. The DNA of the CDR3 is TGTGCCATCAGTTCCACAGCGAACACCGGGGAGCTGTTTTTT.

This clonotype was recorded a few times. The chain uses TRBV29-1 and TRBJ2-2, with 9 bases that match TRBD1. The germline gives CDR1 SQVTM, CDR2 ANQGSEA. The CDR3 length is 14 residues. Trimming at V came to 7 bases and at J to 4 bases, leaving 7 bases not matched to a gene. CDR3 region: CSGGQGRVTGELFF. CDR3 in DNA: TGCAGCGGGGGACAGGGTCGTGTCACCGGGGAGCTGTTTTTT.

As regards this clonotype: This CDR3 fails to terminate in the conserved phenylalanine or tryptophan, so it likely reflects a read error. The chain uses TRBV7-6 and TRBJ2-5; D remains unclear. This CDR3 contains 15 residues. Germline V gene data show CDR1 as SGHVS and CDR2 as FNYEAQ. Here the CDR3 DNA reads TGTGCCGGCAGCCGTACCCCTACGTACCAAGAGACCCAGTACTCC. Its translation: CAGSRTPTYQETQYS.

This clonotype was seen at least ten times. This chain links TRBV5-1 with TRBJ2-7; 9 nucleotides match TRBD1. Per germline, CDR1 SGHRS and CDR2 YFSETQ. The CDR3 totals 15 residues. V gave up 0 bases and J gave up 2 bases; unmatched junction bases: 3. The CDR3 DNA is TGCGCCAGCAGCTTGGGGGGACAGGGCCCCTACGAGCAGTACTTC. It codes for CASSLGGQGPYEQYF.

This clonotype has at least ten counts. The CDR3: CASSVRRGNTIYF. CDR3 sequence (DNA): TGTGCCAGCAGCGTGCGTCGGGGAAACACCATATATTTT. The chain carries TRBV7-2 and TRBJ1-3; D remains ambiguous. CDR1 and CDR2 (germline): SGHTA, FQGNSA. Trimming removed 5 bases from V and 4 bases from J, with 9 bases in between. The CDR3 is 13 residues long. The full variable domain, in which reference TRBV7-2 and TRBJ1-3 provide the parts outside the CDR3, is GAGVSQSPSNKVTEKGKDVELRCDPISGHTALYWYRQSLGQGLEFLIYFQGNSAPDKSGLPSDRFSAERTGGSVSTLTIQRTQQEDSAVYLCASSVRRGNTIYFGEGSWLTVV.

The V and J genes are TRBV7-6 and TRBJ2-7, with D tentatively TRBD1 or TRBD2 (6 bases each). V lost 0 bases and J 3 bases, leaving 18 bases between the germline ends. Looked up from germline, CDR1 is SGHVS and CDR2 is FNYEAQ. CDR3 size: 17 residues. The DNA of the CDR3 is TGTGCCAGCAGCTTAGCCTGGGGGCGGGATCTAAACTACGAGCAGTACTTC. This codes for CASSLAWGRDLNYEQYF.

A word on this clonotype: This may arise from a read error, as a much more abundant clone is one base away. The V call is TRBV4-2, the J call TRBJ2-3; tentatively, D is TRBD1 or TRBD2 (5 bases each). Germline CDR1 is LGHNA and CDR2 is YNFKEQ. The length of the CDR3 is 16 residues. V shed 4 bases and J shed 1 base, with 15 bases lying between them. The DNA for the CDR3 is TGTGCCAGCAGCCCCGGGGCTAGTCGTGGCACAGATACGCAGTATTTT. As protein: CASSPGASRGTDTQYF.

V and J are TRBV15 and TRBJ2-3, with TRBD2 matching over 13 bases. The trim removed 5 bases at V and 2 bases at J, leaving 7 bases unmatched. Germline V gene lookup returns CDR1 LNHNV and CDR2 YYDKDF (reference sequence). The CDR3 has 17 amino acids. CDR3 sequence (DNA): TGTGCCACCAGCGTTCCGGGACTAGCGGGGCTCACAGATACGCAGTATTTT. Encoded protein: CATSVPGLAGLTDTQYF. The entire variable domain, with the rest obtained from reference TRBV15 and TRBJ2-3, is as follows: DAMVIQNPRYQVTQFGKPVTLSCSQTLNHNVMYWYQQKSSQAPKLLFHYYDKDFNNEADTPDNFQSRRPNTSFCFLDIRSPGLGDTAMYLCATSVPGLAGLTDTQYFGPGTRLTVL.

To note about this clonotype: One end of the junction is discordant with germline, which a read error may explain. J is TRBJ2-7 and V is TRBV3-1, with 8 bases that match TRBD1. CDR1 and CDR2 from the germline V gene are LGHDT and YNNKEL (reference sequence). The CDR3 is 15 amino acids. The CDR3 spells CASSDARTGTYEQYF. The CDR3 DNA reads TGTGCCAGCAGTGATGCAAGGACAGGGACATACGAGCAGTACTTT.

The genes are TRBV7-9 and TRBJ2-7; 8 bases align to TRBD1. This CDR3 region has 13 residues. The V gene end was trimmed by 5 bases and the J gene end by 3 bases; junction bases not matched to a gene: 3. Germline values: CDR1 SEHNR, CDR2 FQNEAQ (reference sequence). CDR3 sequence (DNA): TGTGCCAGCAGCCGAACAGGGGGCTACGAGCAGTACTTC. Its protein product is CASSRTGGYEQYF.

This clonotype was observed at least ten times. The rearrangement joins TRBV18 to TRBJ2-7; D may be TRBD1 (6 bases). The CDR3 is made up of 14 amino acids. Trimming took 5 bases from V and 3 from J, leaving 14 bases between them. Germline V gives CDR1 KGHSH, CDR2 LQKENI. The CDR3, as DNA: TGTGCCAGCTCAGGACAGAACCTTTACTACGAGCAGTACTTC. It encodes CASSGQNLYYEQYF. Looking up the rest from reference TRBV18 and TRBJ2-7 gives the full variable domain: NAGVMQNPRHLVRRRGQEARLRCSPMKGHSHVYWYRQLPEEGLKFMVYLQKENIIDESGMPKERFSAEFPKEGPSILRIQQVVRGDSAAYFCASSGQNLYYEQYFGPGTRLTVT.

This clonotype occurred many times. This chain links TRBV20-1 with TRBJ1-6; D unresolved. Trimming shortened V by 1 base and J by 2 bases, and 9 bases separated the two germline ends. CDR3 length equals 15 residues. Germline lookup yields CDR1 DFQATT and CDR2 SNEGSKA (reference sequence). In nucleotides, the CDR3 is TGCAGTGCTAGAGGCCGGACGGCCTATAATTCACCCCTCCACTTT. It codes for CSARGRTAYNSPLHF.

The chain uses TRBV7-2 and TRBJ1-2; a weak D match, TRBD1 (5 bases). The ends were cut back, 0 bases at V and 4 bases at J, with 6 bases in the middle. Germline V gives CDR1 SGHTA, CDR2 FQGNSA. The length of the CDR3 is 13 residues. CDR3 in amino acids: CASSLAQVYGYTF. CDR3 nucleotides: TGTGCCAGCAGCTTAGCACAGGTCTATGGCTACACCTTC.

This clonotype turned up a few times. The chain employs TRBV15 and TRBJ1-2; TRBD1 might be the D (6 bases). This CDR3 is 14 amino acids long. In germline, CDR1 is LNHNV, CDR2 YYDKDF (reference sequence). Trimming removed 1 base at V and 6 bases at J, with 12 bases between. The CDR3 bases are TGTGCCACCAGCAGAGCCGTACAGGGAGATGGCTACACCTTC. Protein sequence: CATSRAVQGDGYTF.

This clonotype appeared many times. The gene calls are TRBV4-2 and TRBJ1-1; maybe TRBD1 (6 bases). Germline CDR1 and CDR2: LGHNA and YNFKEQ. This CDR3 comprises 11 residues. This CDR3 is CAAGEIQKAFF. In DNA, the CDR3 is TGTGCTGCAGGGGAGATCCAAAAAGCTTTCTTT.

Worth noting for this clonotype: This sequence may be a read error, since a much larger clone differs from it by one base. The conserved phenylalanine or tryptophan is not found at the CDR3 terminus, so this likely reflects a read error. The chain employs TRBV6-1 and TRBJ1-5; 10 nucleotides match TRBD1. CDR3 size: 16 residues. The V segment lost 5 bases and the J segment 2 bases; nucleotides outside the gene matches: 6. Germline lookup yields CDR1 MNHNS and CDR2 SASEGT. The CDR3 coding sequence is TGTGCCAGCAGTCGACAGGGGGCGATTGGCAATCAGCCCCAGCATCTT. Protein: CASSRQGAIGNQPQHL.

The genes are TRBV5-4 and TRBJ2-1; D remains ambiguous. CDR3 length: 13 residues. Trimming removed 0 bases from V and 14 bases from J, with 15 bases in between. CDR1 and CDR2 (germline): SGHNT, YYREEE (reference sequence). The CDR3 region is CASSLGPHKGEFF. CDR3 DNA: TGTGCCAGCAGCTTGGGACCTCACAAGGGCGAGTTCTTC.

This clonotype was observed once. J is TRBJ2-1 and V is TRBV10-3; tentative D call: TRBD2 (6 bases). This CDR3 has 18 residues. The V end was cut by 6 bases, the J end by 3 bases, with 24 bases between. Germline CDR1 and CDR2: ENHRY and SYGVKD. The CDR3 nucleotides are TGTGCCATCAGGACGCCCTTGGCGGGGTCCAGTGGCTACAATGAGCAGTTCTTC. This encodes CAIRTPLAGSSGYNEQFF.

Comment on this clonotype: One end of the junction is discordant with germline, which a read error may explain. V and J are TRBV29-1 and TRBJ2-7; D possibly uses TRBD1 or TRBD2 (5 bases each). Germline V CDR1 and CDR2: SQVTM, ANQGSEA. The CDR3 runs 12 residues. CDR3 nucleotides: TGCAGCGTTGTTCGGCAGGGTGTAGCGCAGTGCTTC. Its translation is CSVVRQGVAQCF.

The chain employs TRBV7-9 and TRBJ2-5; TRBD2 might be the D (6 bases). CDR3 length equals 14 residues. Trimming pared 4 bases from V and 2 bases from J, leaving 11 bases between. CDR1 SEHNR and CDR2 FQNEAQ come from the germline V gene (reference sequence). CDR3 region: CASSSGTVQETQYF. CDR3 bases: TGTGCCAGCAGCTCGGGGACTGTTCAAGAGACCCAGTACTTC.

The rearrangement links TRBV5-1 to TRBJ1-1, with a weak D call TRBD1 (5 bases). V was clipped by 0 bases and J by 0 bases, with 9 bases between them. The CDR3 is made up of 15 amino acids. The germline V gene has CDR1 SGHRS and CDR2 YFSETQ. CDR3 protein: CASSLGGTVNTEAFF. The CDR3 DNA reads as TGCGCCAGCAGCTTGGGGGGGACGGTGAACACTGAAGCTTTCTTT.